This T cell receptor beta chain was observed in a study of OX40 agonist ivuxolimab in advanced cancers. As for the study in general: At doses from 0.01 to 10 mg/kg, patients were given intravenous ivuxolimab every 2 weeks. Those treated in dose escalation had hepatocellular carcinoma, melanoma, renal cell cancer or head and neck cancer.

This clone was seen once. The method was immunoSEQ multiplex PCR; TCRdb's version includes in-frame clones alone and lacks a portion of them. This sample has some 90,000 clones, with 87% found just once. The CDR3 totals 13 residues. J was trimmed by 7 bases and V by 3 bases; bases with no gene match: 1. CDR1 and CDR2 from the germline V gene are MNHEY and SMNVEV (reference sequence). The clonotype originates from an adult with an advanced solid tumor such as melanoma, head and neck, liver or kidney cancer. Material: CD4+ or CD8+ T cells sorted from blood, obtained in a trial of the OX40 agonist ivuxolimab. The rearrangement uses TRBV27 and TRBJ2-1; 9 positions agree with TRBD1. The CDR3 bases are TGTGCCAGCAGTTTGGACAGGGGAAATGAGCAGTTCTTC. Translated: CASSLDRGNEQFF.